A single sample is the source of the 14 T cell receptor beta chains below, sequenced in a study of T cell repertoires in cytomegalovirus infection. Each CDR3 protein gets one entry after TCRdb re-called the reads with MiXCR. The sample carries about 830,000 distinct CDR3 sequences, 32% recorded once. These receptors' targets are unknown. Source: cultured CD8+ T cells from PBMCs, taken from culture after CMV antigen stimulation. The source is a human donor in good health (CMV status not recorded). Some clones in this sample may be carry-over from other donors' samples.

The rearrangement uses TRBV6-2 or TRBV6-3 and TRBJ2-4, with TRBD2 matching over 12 bases. Trimming at V came to 4 bases and at J to 9 bases, leaving 10 bases not matched to a gene. The CDR3 loop spans 16 amino acids. CDR1 is MNHEY and CDR2 is SVGEGT in the germline V gene. The CDR3 is CASSSRTSGAARIQYF. In DNA form, the CDR3 reads TGTGCCAGCAGTTCCAGGACTAGCGGGGCGGCGCGCATTCAGTACTTC.

The gene calls are TRBV19 and TRBJ2-1; D is undetermined. Germline-derived CDR1 and CDR2 are LNHDA and SQIVND (reference sequence). There are 17 residues in the CDR3. The germline V and J ends were trimmed by 1 base and 1 base, with 14 bases remaining between them. The CDR3 here is CASSIVLWRVSYNEQFF. DNA for the CDR3: TGTGCCAGTAGTATAGTTTTGTGGAGAGTTTCCTACAATGAGCAGTTCTTC. Full variable domain (rest looked up from reference TRBV19 and TRBJ2-1): DGGITQSPKYLFRKEGQNVTLSCEQNLNHDAMYWYRQDPGQGLRLIYYSQIVNDFQKGDIAEGYSVSREKKESFPLTVTSAQKNPTAFYLCASSIVLWRVSYNEQFFGPGTRLTVL.

In its sample, this clonotype was seen a few times. In nucleotides, the CDR3 is TGTGCCAGCAGCTTAAGAACGGGGCTAGCGACCACAGATACGCAGTATTTT. Protein product: CASSLRTGLATTDTQYF. The genes are TRBV7-2 and TRBJ2-3, with D perhaps TRBD2 (6 bases). The V and J ends lost 2 bases and 2 bases respectively, with 17 bases between them. The CDR3 extends over 17 amino acids. Germline CDR1 is SGHTA and CDR2 is FQGNSA.

This clonotype was observed a handful of times. The chain uses TRBV6-2 or TRBV6-3 and TRBJ2-2, with TRBD2 matching over 9 bases. The CDR3 consists of 16 residues. Per germline, CDR1 MNHEY and CDR2 SVGEGT. V gave up 2 bases and J gave up 2 bases; unmatched junction bases: 3. CDR3 region: CASSYPGLANTGELFF. In DNA, the CDR3 is TGTGCCAGCAGTTACCCGGGACTAGCTAACACCGGGGAGCTGTTTTTT.

This CDR3 is CATAPAGRYQPQHF. The DNA for the CDR3 is TGTGCCACAGCCCCGGCAGGCCGATATCAGCCCCAGCATTTT. The chain uses TRBV24-1 and TRBJ1-5, with D unclear. The CDR3 runs 14 residues. Germline V gene lookup returns CDR1 KGHDR and CDR2 SFDVKD. V was cut by 10 bases and J by 5 bases, with 17 bases left in between.

This clonotype showed up many times. V and J are TRBV7-8 and TRBJ2-6; D assignment may be TRBD1 or TRBD2 (7 bases each). Germline CDR1 SGHVS, CDR2 FQNEAQ. The CDR3 runs to 19 residues. V gave up 5 bases and J gave up 0 bases, with 20 bases separating them. CDR3 coding DNA: TGTGCCAGCAGCCCCGGAGCGGGACAGTACTACTCTGGGGCCAACGTCCTGACTTTC. The encoded protein is CASSPGAGQYYSGANVLTF.

This clonotype has just a few counts. V usage is TRBV7-9 and J usage is TRBJ2-7; D gene unclear. There are 12 residues in the CDR3. Germline loops: CDR1 SEHNR, CDR2 FQNEAQ (reference sequence). Between the trimmed V and J ends, which lost 5 bases and 3 bases, there was a span of 8 bases. The CDR3 region has the DNA TGTGCCAGCAGCCCTACAGACTACGAGCAGTACGTC. It translates to CASSPTDYEQYV.

The chain links TRBV7-6 to TRBJ2-5; TRBD2 matches at 10 bases. This CDR3 has 15 amino acids. V gave up 5 bases and J gave up 5 bases; unmatched junction bases: 8. Germline CDR1 reads SGHVS; CDR2 reads FNYEAQ. For the CDR3, the DNA is TGTGCCAGCAGCCTTAGCGGGGGGCCCAGGGAGACCCAGTACTTC. This sequence encodes CASSLSGGPRETQYF.

The chain couples TRBV2 to TRBJ2-1, with D possibly being TRBD1 or TRBD2 (6 bases each). The V end was cut by 8 bases, the J end by 8 bases, with 16 bases between. CDR1 is SNHLY, CDR2 FYNNEI, per germline. The CDR3 spans 13 residues. The CDR3 reads CASPGSRGDEQFF. In DNA form, the CDR3 reads TGTGCCAGCCCGGGTAGTAGGGGGGATGAGCAGTTCTTC. The variable domain in full, with the rest retrieved from reference TRBV2 and TRBJ2-1, is EPEVTQTPSHQVTQMGQEVILRCVPISNHLYFYWYRQILGQKVEFLVSFYNNEISEKSEIFDDQFSVERPDGSNFTLKIRSTKLEDSAMYFCASPGSRGDEQFFGPGTRLTVL.

This clonotype was seen many times. The chain is built from TRBV12-3 or TRBV12-4 and TRBJ2-3, with 11 bases matching TRBD1. V was clipped by 5 bases and J by 4 bases; unmatched bases: 8. The CDR3 is 16 amino acids. CDR3 amino acids: CASSRTGGYLPDTQYF. CDR3 coding DNA: TGTGCCAGCAGTCGGACAGGGGGCTATCTTCCAGATACGCAGTATTTT.

This sequence joins TRBV15 and TRBJ2-3; D gene ambiguous. From germline, CDR1 is LNHNV and CDR2 YYDKDF (reference sequence). The CDR3 loop spans 16 amino acids. Trimming cost V 1 base and J 2 bases, with 13 bases left between them. The CDR3 DNA reads as TGTGCCACCAGCAGAGTTAGGAGACTTACCACAGATACGCAGTATTTT. Translated, it gives CATSRVRRLTTDTQYF.

This clonotype was counted ten times or more. The chain has TRBV7-9 and TRBJ2-6; D gene unclear. The CDR3 runs to 18 residues. Germline CDR1 reads SEHNR; CDR2 reads FQNEAQ (reference sequence). The germline V and J ends were trimmed by 1 base and 1 base, with 14 bases remaining between them. CDR3 in amino acids: CASSLERRRASGANVLTF. The CDR3 DNA reads as TGTGCCAGCAGCTTAGAACGAAGGCGCGCATCTGGGGCCAACGTCCTGACTTTC.

This clonotype was observed a few times. The chain uses TRBV12-3 or TRBV12-4 and TRBJ1-1, with D uncertain. This CDR3 comprises 12 residues. The V and J ends lost 3 bases and 13 bases respectively, with 15 bases between them. DNA for the CDR3: TGTGCCAGCAGTTTTGGGGATCGGGTGGATTTCTTT. Translation: CASSFGDRVDFF.

This chain links TRBV29-1 with TRBJ1-2, with 11 bases fitting TRBD1. Germline CDR1 SQVTM, CDR2 ANQGSEA. V was pared by 2 bases and J by 5 bases, with 10 bases of the junction left unmatched. The length of the CDR3 is 16 residues. The CDR3 protein is CSVESFPDRGLYGYTF. The CDR3, as DNA: TGCAGCGTTGAAAGTTTCCCGGACAGGGGGCTGTATGGCTACACCTTC. The full variable domain, rest sourced from reference TRBV29-1 and TRBJ1-2, is SAVISQKPSRDICQRGTSLTIQCQVDSQVTMMFWYRQQPGQSLTLIATANQGSEATYESGFVIDKFPISRPNLTFSTLTVSNMSPEDSSIYLCSVESFPDRGLYGYTFGSGTRLTVV.